This is a list of T cell receptor beta chains from one sample in a study of T cell responses to AZD1222 COVID-19 vaccine. TCRdb's copy holds only in-frame clones and misses some; the assay was immunoSEQ multiplex PCR. The sample records some 130,000 clones, around 90% being singletons. The sequencing here drew on peripheral blood, taken on day 0 of AZD1222 vaccination. Receptor source: an adult in good health. CDR3s include the opening cysteine and the closing phenylalanine or tryptophan. D genes are given only for firm matches. Rows may omit the clone size; those that give it use once, few, many or a size class.

CDR3nt: TGCGCCAGCAGCTTGGATATGGGGTCAAGGAGTGAGCAGTTCTTC; CDR3aa: CASSLDMGSRSEQFF; d_gene: -; len: 15; v_gene: TRBV5-1; j_gene: TRBJ2-1; abundance: -
CDR3nt: TGTGCCAGCAGTGAAATAGCGGGAGGTACCGGGGAGCTGTTTTTT; CDR3aa: CASSEIAGGTGELFF; d_gene: TRBD2; len: 15; v_gene: TRBV6-1; j_gene: TRBJ2-2; abundance: -
CDR3nt: TGCGCCAGCAGACATGGTGGTGAAGCTTTCTTT; CDR3aa: CASRHGGEAFF; d_gene: -; len: 11; v_gene: TRBV5-1; j_gene: TRBJ1-1; abundance: -
CDR3nt: TGTGCCAGTAGTATACCACCCCGGGACAGCGGAAGAAACACCATATATTTT; CDR3aa: CASSIPPRDSGRNTIYF; d_gene: TRBD1; len: 17; v_gene: TRBV19; j_gene: TRBJ1-3; abundance: once
CDR3nt: TGTGCCAGCAGCTTAGAAGGGACACCACCCTACGAGCAGTACTTC; CDR3aa: CASSLEGTPPYEQYF; d_gene: -; len: 15; v_gene: TRBV13; j_gene: TRBJ2-7; abundance: -
CDR3nt: TGTGCCAGCAGCTCGGGACAGGGGAATCAGCCCCAGCATTTT; CDR3aa: CASSSGQGNQPQHF; d_gene: TRBD1; len: 14; v_gene: TRBV7-2; j_gene: TRBJ1-5; abundance: -
CDR3nt: TGTGCCAGCCATACAGGGGGCAATGAGCAGTTCTTC; CDR3aa: CASHTGGNEQFF; d_gene: TRBD1; len: 12; v_gene: TRBV18; j_gene: TRBJ2-1; abundance: few
CDR3nt: TGTGCCAGCAGCTTGGCCGAGACACTGAACACTGAAGCTTTCTTT; CDR3aa: CASSLAETLNTEAFF; d_gene: -; len: 15; v_gene: TRBV5-4; j_gene: TRBJ1-1; abundance: -
CDR3nt: TGTGCCAGCAGTTACACCGGACTTAGCACTGATACGCAGTATTTT; CDR3aa: CASSYTGLSTDTQYF; d_gene: -; len: 15; v_gene: TRBV6-2/TRBV6-3; j_gene: TRBJ2-3; abundance: -
CDR3nt: TGTGCCACCAGCAGAGGGTCAGGGTATAATTCACCCCTCCACTTT; CDR3aa: CATSRGSGYNSPLHF; d_gene: -; len: 15; v_gene: TRBV15; j_gene: TRBJ1-6; abundance: -
CDR3nt: TGTGCCAGCAGTGTGACTAGCGGGAGGGCCTACGAGCAGTACTTC; CDR3aa: CASSVTSGRAYEQYF; d_gene: TRBD2; len: 15; v_gene: TRBV2; j_gene: TRBJ2-7; abundance: -
CDR3nt: TGTGCCAGCAGTGAGGGGGGGAACACTGAAGCTTTCTTT; CDR3aa: CASSEGGNTEAFF; d_gene: -; len: 13; v_gene: TRBV25-1; j_gene: TRBJ1-1; abundance: -
CDR3nt: TGCAGCGGGGGCACACAGGGGACTGAAGCTTTCTTT; CDR3aa: CSGGTQGTEAFF; d_gene: TRBD1; len: 12; v_gene: TRBV29-1; j_gene: TRBJ1-1; abundance: -
CDR3nt: TGTGCCAGTAGTATAGAGCCGCGACGGCCCCAGCATTTT; CDR3aa: CASSIEPRRPQHF; d_gene: -; len: 13; v_gene: TRBV19; j_gene: TRBJ1-5; abundance: -
CDR3nt: TGTGCCAGCAGTTCCTCCGGGCTGAACACTGAAGCTTTCTTT; CDR3aa: CASSSSGLNTEAFF; d_gene: -; len: 14; v_gene: TRBV6-5; j_gene: TRBJ1-1; abundance: -
CDR3nt: TGTGCCAGCAGTGACGGCAGGCGAACCTACTATGGCTACACCTTC; CDR3aa: CASSDGRRTYYGYTF; d_gene: -; len: 15; v_gene: TRBV6-4; j_gene: TRBJ1-2; abundance: few
CDR3nt: TGCGCCAGCAGCTTATACAGGGGAGAGAGCAATCAGCCCCAGCATTTT; CDR3aa: CASSLYRGESNQPQHF; d_gene: TRBD1; len: 16; v_gene: TRBV5-1; j_gene: TRBJ1-5; abundance: -
CDR3nt: TGTGCCAGCACCGGCGCGTACACTGAAGCTTTCTTT; CDR3aa: CASTGAYTEAFF; d_gene: -; len: 12; v_gene: TRBV2; j_gene: TRBJ1-1; abundance: -
CDR3nt: TGTGCCAGCAGCCCCATGAGCGAGGATGAGCAGTTCTTC; CDR3aa: CASSPMSEDEQFF; d_gene: -; len: 13; v_gene: TRBV7-9; j_gene: TRBJ2-1; abundance: -
CDR3nt: TGCGCCAGCAGCCAAAGGGCCCTCTGGGGCTACACCTTC; CDR3aa: CASSQRALWGYTF; d_gene: -; len: 13; v_gene: TRBV4-1; j_gene: TRBJ1-2; abundance: -
CDR3nt: TGTGCCAGCAGTCCCGGGCCCATATATGGCTACACCTTC; CDR3aa: CASSPGPIYGYTF; d_gene: -; len: 13; v_gene: TRBV12-3/TRBV12-4; j_gene: TRBJ1-2; abundance: -
CDR3nt: TGTGCCAGCAGCTTAGGGACTAGCGGGAGATACAGCAATGAGCAGTTCTTC; CDR3aa: CASSLGTSGRYSNEQFF; d_gene: TRBD2; len: 17; v_gene: TRBV11-2; j_gene: TRBJ2-1; abundance: -
CDR3nt: TGCGCCAGCAGCAGATATAACTCCGGGACGGAATTCTACGAGCAGTACTTC; CDR3aa: CASSRYNSGTEFYEQYF; d_gene: -; len: 17; v_gene: TRBV5-1; j_gene: TRBJ2-7; abundance: -
CDR3nt: TGTGCCACCAGCAGAGATCAGGGGGCGAGGACTGAAGCTTTCTTT; CDR3aa: CATSRDQGARTEAFF; d_gene: TRBD1; len: 15; v_gene: TRBV15; j_gene: TRBJ1-1; abundance: -
CDR3nt: TGTGCCAGCAGTGAAGGCTTGCGTAGCAATCAGCCCCAGCATTTT; CDR3aa: CASSEGLRSNQPQHF; d_gene: -; len: 15; v_gene: TRBV2; j_gene: TRBJ1-5; abundance: -
CDR3nt: TGTGCCAGCAGCTCCGGGACAGAGCCCTACGAGCAGTACTTC; CDR3aa: CASSSGTEPYEQYF; d_gene: TRBD1; len: 14; v_gene: TRBV7-9; j_gene: TRBJ2-7; abundance: few
CDR3nt: TGTGCCAGCAGCTCTACCCCCCAGGTCTATGGCTACACCTTC; CDR3aa: CASSSTPQVYGYTF; d_gene: -; len: 14; v_gene: TRBV6-5; j_gene: TRBJ1-2; abundance: -
CDR3nt: TGTGCCATCAAAGGTTCGACCGCTAACTATGGCTACACCTTC; CDR3aa: CAIKGSTANYGYTF; d_gene: -; len: 14; v_gene: TRBV10-3; j_gene: TRBJ1-2; abundance: -
CDR3nt: TGTGCCAGCAGCTCCACGACAGGGTTTAATTCACCCCTCCACTTT; CDR3aa: CASSSTTGFNSPLHF; d_gene: TRBD1; len: 15; v_gene: TRBV7-8; j_gene: TRBJ1-6; abundance: -
CDR3nt: TGTGCCAGCAGCCTTGCCGGGACAGGGGCCTACGAGCAGTACTTC; CDR3aa: CASSLAGTGAYEQYF; d_gene: TRBD1; len: 15; v_gene: TRBV28; j_gene: TRBJ2-7; abundance: -
CDR3nt: TGTGCCAGCTCATCTGAGGGACCAGGTCTTCAGCCCCAGCATTTT; CDR3aa: CASSSEGPGLQPQHF; d_gene: -; len: 15; v_gene: TRBV18; j_gene: TRBJ1-5; abundance: once
CDR3nt: TGTGCCAGCAGTTTATCGACCTCACCCCTCCACTTT; CDR3aa: CASSLSTSPLHF; d_gene: -; len: 12; v_gene: TRBV27; j_gene: TRBJ1-6; abundance: -
CDR3nt: TGTGCCAGTAGTATTCGGTTTGGGACTCAGCCCCAGCATTTT; CDR3aa: CASSIRFGTQPQHF; d_gene: -; len: 14; v_gene: TRBV19; j_gene: TRBJ1-5; abundance: -
CDR3nt: TGCGCCAGCAGGCAGGATCACTACGAGCAGTACTTC; CDR3aa: CASRQDHYEQYF; d_gene: -; len: 12; v_gene: TRBV5-1; j_gene: TRBJ2-7; abundance: -
CDR3nt: TGTGCCAGCAGTAGACAGGGCCAAGAGACCCAGTACTTC; CDR3aa: CASSRQGQETQYF; d_gene: TRBD1; len: 13; v_gene: TRBV12-3/TRBV12-4; j_gene: TRBJ2-5; abundance: -
CDR3nt: TGTGCCAGCAGTTACGGGGTTAGCAATCAGCCCCAGCATTTT; CDR3aa: CASSYGVSNQPQHF; d_gene: -; len: 14; v_gene: TRBV6-5; j_gene: TRBJ1-5; abundance: few
CDR3nt: TGTGCCAGTAGTATAGTAGGCACGGTGAACACTGAAGCTTTCTTT; CDR3aa: CASSIVGTVNTEAFF; d_gene: -; len: 15; v_gene: TRBV19; j_gene: TRBJ1-1; abundance: -